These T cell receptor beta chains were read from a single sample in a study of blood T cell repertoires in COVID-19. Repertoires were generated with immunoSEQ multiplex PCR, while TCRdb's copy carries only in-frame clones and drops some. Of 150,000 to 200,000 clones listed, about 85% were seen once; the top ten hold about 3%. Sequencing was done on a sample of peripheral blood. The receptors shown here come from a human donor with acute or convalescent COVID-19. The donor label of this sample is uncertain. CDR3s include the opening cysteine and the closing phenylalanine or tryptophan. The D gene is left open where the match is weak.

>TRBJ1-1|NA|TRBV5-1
CASSLDKGRGTEAFF
TGCGCCAGCAGCTTGGATAAGGGGAGGGGCACTGAAGCTTTCTTT
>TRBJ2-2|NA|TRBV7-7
CASSSRSGNTGELFF
TGTGCCAGCAGCTCCCGTAGCGGAAACACCGGGGAGCTGTTTTTT
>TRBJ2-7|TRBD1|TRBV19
CASSIGGDRRYEQYF
TGTGCCAGTAGTATAGGTGGGGACAGGAGGTACGAGCAGTACTTC
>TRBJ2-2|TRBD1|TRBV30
CAWRPDRDAGELFF
TGTGCCTGGAGACCGGACAGGGACGCCGGGGAGCTGTTTTTT
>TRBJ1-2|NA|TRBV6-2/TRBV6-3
CASSQGFYGYTF
TGTGCCAGCAGTCAGGGCTTCTATGGCTACACCTTC
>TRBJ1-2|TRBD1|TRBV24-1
CATSDKNRGGYTF
TGTGCCACCAGTGATAAAAACAGGGGTGGCTACACCTTC
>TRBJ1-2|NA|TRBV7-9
CASSLNFKDDGYTF
TGTGCCAGCAGCTTAAACTTTAAAGATGATGGCTACACCTTC
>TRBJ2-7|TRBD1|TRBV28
CASSLPGQGVLKQYF
TGTGCCAGCAGTCTTCCGGGACAGGGGGTGTTGAAGCAGTACTTC
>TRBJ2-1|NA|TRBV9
CASSVGWAAVRKSYNEQFF
TGTGCCAGCAGCGTAGGATGGGCAGCCGTAAGGAAGTCCTACAATGAGCAGTTCTTC
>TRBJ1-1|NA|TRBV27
CASSLSAGDTGRTEAFF
TGTGCCAGCAGTTTATCGGCAGGGGACACAGGGCGCACTGAAGCTTTCTTT
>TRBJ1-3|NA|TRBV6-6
CASSYDTHKSGNTIYF
TGTGCCAGCAGTTACGACACTCACAAATCTGGAAACACCATATATTTT
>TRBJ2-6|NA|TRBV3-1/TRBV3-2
CASSQFLSGANVLTF
TGTGCCAGCAGCCAATTTCTTTCTGGGGCCAACGTCCTGACTTTC
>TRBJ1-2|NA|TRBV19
CASSIQPAGMNYGYTF
TGTGCCAGTAGTATACAACCCGCGGGCATGAACTATGGCTACACCTTC